One T cell receptor (beta chain) is described in this entry. This entry is derived from a study of monozygotic twins with inflammatory bowel disease. CDR3 size: 18 residues. Germline-derived CDR1 and CDR2 are SGHAT and FQNNGV. The input for each TCR library was approximately 3,800 ng of total RNA. TCRdb reprocessed the 5' RACE reads, keeping one entry per CDR3 protein, no DNA. This sample contains roughly 140,000 distinct CDR3 sequences. Donors gave 2.5 ml of blood apiece. Input material: blood. The clonotype originates from a human donor with ulcerative colitis or Crohn's disease, or a healthy co-twin of an affected twin (not recorded which). V is TRBV11-2 and J is TRBJ2-7; TCRdb outputs TRBD2, but without DNA this stays unchecked. The CDR3 spells CASSFGIKRGAPPYEQYF.